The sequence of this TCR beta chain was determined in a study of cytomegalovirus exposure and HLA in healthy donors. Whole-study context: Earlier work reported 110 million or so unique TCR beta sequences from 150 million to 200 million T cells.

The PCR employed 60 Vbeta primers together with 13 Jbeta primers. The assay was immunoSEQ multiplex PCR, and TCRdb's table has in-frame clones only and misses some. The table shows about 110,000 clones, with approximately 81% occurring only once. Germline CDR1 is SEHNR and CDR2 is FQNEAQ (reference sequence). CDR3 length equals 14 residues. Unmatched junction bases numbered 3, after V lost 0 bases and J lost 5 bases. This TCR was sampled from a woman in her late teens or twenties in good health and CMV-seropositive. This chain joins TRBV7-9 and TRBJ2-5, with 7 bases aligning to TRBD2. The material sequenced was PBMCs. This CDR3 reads CASSLAGGRETQYF. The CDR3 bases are TGTGCCAGCAGCTTAGCGGGAGGGCGGGAGACCCAGTACTTC.